The source of this T cell receptor beta chain is a study of blood T cells in healthy people across ages. It was with a sample-barcoded 5' primer and a J-beta primer mix that a second PCR of roughly 6 to 12 cycles was run. TCRdb fed the 5' RACE reads into MiXCR, producing one record per CDR3 protein. The sample comprises 850,000 to 1,000,000 distinct CDR3 sequences, around 49% of which are singletons, and 13% rests with the top ten. Trimming removed 1 base at V and 6 bases at J, with 17 bases between. Germline V gene sequence: CDR1 SGHRS, CDR2 YFSETQ. CDR3 length: 16 amino acids. This clonotype was seen a handful of times.

The sequencing input was blood. V usage is TRBV5-1 and J usage is TRBJ2-1; D is possibly TRBD1 or TRBD2 (6 bases each). The sequence came from a man between 25 and 39 years old in good health. The CDR3 coding sequence is TGCGCCAGCAGCTTGATAGACAGGAGGGGAGGCAATGAGCAGTTCTTC. Translated: CASSLIDRRGGNEQFF.